This T cell receptor beta chain stems from a study of T cell responses to AZD1222 COVID-19 vaccine. Points on this clone: Its antigen remains unknown.

Broader study findings: Among the donors, most were white British and more were female, and clonal diversity was possibly underestimated.

This CDR3 has 14 residues. The germline V gene encodes CDR1 LGHDT and CDR2 YNNKEL (reference sequence). V gave up 4 bases and J gave up 8 bases; unmatched junction bases: 5. Sequenced by immunoSEQ multiplex PCR; TCRdb stores in-frame clones only, minus some. Found here are under 140,000 clones, 81% of them singletons; the top ten hold less than 5%. The TCR comes from an adult in good health. The chain uses TRBV3-1 (or the pseudogene TRBV3-2) and TRBJ1-4, with 9 bases matching TRBD1. The sample here was peripheral blood, taken on day 0 of AZD1222 vaccination. The CDR3 DNA reads as TGTGCCAGCAGCCCAAACAGGGGGCAAGAAAAACTGTTTTTT. Translating gives CASSPNRGQEKLFF.